These T cell receptor beta chains were read from a single sample in a study of cytomegalovirus exposure and HLA in healthy donors. Sequencing was performed with immunoSEQ multiplex PCR; in TCRdb, only in-frame clones are kept and a portion is missing. The sample includes under 200,000 clones, approximately 79% of them seen just once. Sequenced: PBMCs. These receptors came from a man aged 35-49 years in good health and CMV-seronegative. The CDR3 runs from the conserved cysteine through the conserved F or W. D genes are given only for firm matches. The size of a clone is reported for some rows only, either as once, few or many, or as a class for expanded clones.

v_call: TRBV13; clone_size: .; d_call: .; j_call: TRBJ2-2; cdr3_nt: TGTGCCAGCAGCTTGTATCACAGGAGAACGAACACCGGGGAGCTGTTTTTT; cdr3_aa: CASSLYHRRTNTGELFF
v_call: TRBV9; clone_size: once; d_call: .; j_call: TRBJ1-1; cdr3_nt: TGTGCCAGCAGCGGTAGCTGGGGGGGCATGGGCACTGAAGCTTTCTTT; cdr3_aa: CASSGSWGGMGTEAFF
v_call: TRBV2; clone_size: once; d_call: .; j_call: TRBJ1-3; cdr3_nt: TGTGCCAGCAGGAGCACGGCGGCCGCTGGAAACACCATATATTTT; cdr3_aa: CASRSTAAAGNTIYF
v_call: TRBV5-4; clone_size: .; d_call: TRBD1; j_call: TRBJ1-5; cdr3_nt: TGTGCCAGCAGCGACTCCGACAGGGGTAGCAATCAGCCCCAGCATTTT; cdr3_aa: CASSDSDRGSNQPQHF
v_call: TRBV18; clone_size: .; d_call: .; j_call: TRBJ2-7; cdr3_nt: TGTGCCAGCTCGGCAGGACCGGACAGCTCCTACGAGCAGTACTTC; cdr3_aa: CASSAGPDSSYEQYF
v_call: TRBV7-2; clone_size: .; d_call: TRBD1; j_call: TRBJ2-7; cdr3_nt: TGTGCCAGCAGCCGAGGACAGGGAGCCTACGAGCAGTACTTC; cdr3_aa: CASSRGQGAYEQYF
v_call: TRBV6-1; clone_size: few; d_call: TRBD1; j_call: TRBJ2-1; cdr3_nt: TGTGCCAGCAGTGGAAAGGACAGGGGGATCTACAATGAGCAGTTCTTC; cdr3_aa: CASSGKDRGIYNEQFF
v_call: TRBV6-5; clone_size: .; d_call: .; j_call: TRBJ1-3; cdr3_nt: TGTGCCAGCAGTTCCAGCTCTGGAAACACCATATATTTT; cdr3_aa: CASSSSSGNTIYF
v_call: TRBV7-8; clone_size: .; d_call: .; j_call: TRBJ2-7; cdr3_nt: TGTGCCAGCAGCCCCCGACAGTCCTTCCACGAGCAGTACTTC; cdr3_aa: CASSPRQSFHEQYF
v_call: TRBV28; clone_size: .; d_call: .; j_call: TRBJ1-3; cdr3_nt: TGTGCCAGCAGTTTTTCGGCCAGGGCCTCCTCTGGAAACACCATATATTTT; cdr3_aa: CASSFSARASSGNTIYF
v_call: TRBV7-9; clone_size: .; d_call: TRBD2; j_call: TRBJ2-3; cdr3_nt: TGTGCCAGCAGCTCTTTGCGGACTAGCGGCACAGATACGCAGTATTTT; cdr3_aa: CASSSLRTSGTDTQYF
v_call: TRBV5-4; clone_size: .; d_call: TRBD2; j_call: TRBJ2-3; cdr3_nt: TGTGCCAGCAGTCTGCGGGGGGGCCCCGGAGATACGCAGTATTTT; cdr3_aa: CASSLRGGPGDTQYF
v_call: TRBV28; clone_size: .; d_call: TRBD1; j_call: TRBJ2-1; cdr3_nt: TGTGCCAGCAGTCTCTGGACAGGGAGTGAGCAGTTCTTC; cdr3_aa: CASSLWTGSEQFF
v_call: TRBV4-1; clone_size: .; d_call: TRBD2; j_call: TRBJ2-5; cdr3_nt: TGCGCCAGCAGCCAAGACCTAGCGGGGACCCAGTACTTC; cdr3_aa: CASSQDLAGTQYF
v_call: TRBV7-9; clone_size: .; d_call: .; j_call: TRBJ2-5; cdr3_nt: TGTGCCAGCAGCTCGTTAGGATTTAGGACAGCGAGAAAAGAGACCCAGTACTTC; cdr3_aa: CASSSLGFRTARKETQYF
v_call: TRBV7-2; clone_size: .; d_call: TRBD2; j_call: TRBJ2-7; cdr3_nt: TGTGCCAGCAGCTTGGCTGCTAGCGGGGTTTACGAGCAGTACTTC; cdr3_aa: CASSLAASGVYEQYF
v_call: TRBV6-5; clone_size: .; d_call: .; j_call: TRBJ2-7; cdr3_nt: TGTGCCAGCAGTACCCAGACCTACGAGCAGTACTTC; cdr3_aa: CASSTQTYEQYF
v_call: TRBV7-2; clone_size: .; d_call: .; j_call: TRBJ2-7; cdr3_nt: TGTGCCAGCAGCTTATCCGAGCGGCGCTCCTACGAGCAGTACTTC; cdr3_aa: CASSLSERRSYEQYF
v_call: TRBV6-6; clone_size: .; d_call: TRBD1; j_call: TRBJ1-2; cdr3_nt: TGTGCCAGCAGTTACTCCTCAGGGGGCCCGCCGGTGTTC; cdr3_aa: CASSYSSGGPPVF
v_call: TRBV7-3; clone_size: few; d_call: TRBD1; j_call: TRBJ1-6; cdr3_nt: TGTGCCAGCAGCTCGGACAGGGTATGTAATTCACCCCTCCACTTT; cdr3_aa: CASSSDRVCNSPLHF
v_call: TRBV5-1; clone_size: .; d_call: TRBD1; j_call: TRBJ1-4; cdr3_nt: TGCGCCAGCAGCTTGGCCGACAGGGCTGAAAAACTGTTTTTT; cdr3_aa: CASSLADRAEKLFF
v_call: TRBV19; clone_size: .; d_call: TRBD2; j_call: TRBJ2-7; cdr3_nt: TGTGCCAGTAGTATGTCGGGGGGGAGTTCCTACGAGCAGTACTTC; cdr3_aa: CASSMSGGSSYEQYF
v_call: TRBV19; clone_size: .; d_call: .; j_call: TRBJ1-1; cdr3_nt: TGTGCCAGTAGTACCCCGGGACAACTGAACACTGAAGCTTTCTTT; cdr3_aa: CASSTPGQLNTEAFF
v_call: TRBV19; clone_size: .; d_call: .; j_call: TRBJ2-7; cdr3_nt: TGTGCCAGTAGTAATAACGACCTCCTCAGGGATTTC; cdr3_aa: CASSNNDLLRDF
v_call: TRBV27; clone_size: once; d_call: TRBD1; j_call: TRBJ1-6; cdr3_nt: TGTGCCAGCAGTTTATATGGGACAGGGGATTCACCCCTCCACTTT; cdr3_aa: CASSLYGTGDSPLHF
v_call: TRBV6-6; clone_size: .; d_call: .; j_call: TRBJ1-2; cdr3_nt: TGTGCCAGCAGGAGCGGGGGCGCGGGGACCGGCTACACCTTC; cdr3_aa: CASRSGGAGTGYTF
v_call: TRBV4-2; clone_size: .; d_call: .; j_call: TRBJ1-6; cdr3_nt: TGTGCCAGCAGCCATGGGGCCTCCTCCTATAATTCACCCCTCCACTTT; cdr3_aa: CASSHGASSYNSPLHF
v_call: TRBV5-6; clone_size: .; d_call: TRBD2; j_call: TRBJ2-5; cdr3_nt: TGTGCCAGCAGCATTCTGAGCGGGGGGGCCGTAAAGACCCAGTACTTC; cdr3_aa: CASSILSGGAVKTQYF
v_call: TRBV6-5; clone_size: .; d_call: .; j_call: TRBJ1-3; cdr3_nt: TGTGCCAGCATCGGCTCTGGAAACACCATATATTTT; cdr3_aa: CASIGSGNTIYF
v_call: TRBV6-5; clone_size: .; d_call: .; j_call: TRBJ1-3; cdr3_nt: TGTGCCAGCAGTTACTCGAAAGGGACATCTGGAAACACCATATATTTT; cdr3_aa: CASSYSKGTSGNTIYF
v_call: TRBV19; clone_size: .; d_call: .; j_call: TRBJ2-1; cdr3_nt: TGTGCCAGTAGTATAGGACGGGGATCCTACAATGAGCAGTTCTTC; cdr3_aa: CASSIGRGSYNEQFF
v_call: TRBV27; clone_size: .; d_call: TRBD1; j_call: TRBJ2-7; cdr3_nt: TGTGCCAGCAGTTTCCAGGGGGCCTACGAGCAGTACTTC; cdr3_aa: CASSFQGAYEQYF
v_call: TRBV28; clone_size: .; d_call: .; j_call: TRBJ2-7; cdr3_nt: TGTGCCAGCAGGGCGACTAGAAGTGGACCCGAGCAGTACTTC; cdr3_aa: CASRATRSGPEQYF
v_call: TRBV10-3; clone_size: .; d_call: .; j_call: TRBJ2-5; cdr3_nt: TGTGCCATCAGACAGGAGGAGACCCAGTACTTC; cdr3_aa: CAIRQEETQYF
v_call: TRBV5-1; clone_size: .; d_call: TRBD1; j_call: TRBJ2-7; cdr3_nt: TGCGCCAGCAGCAAACAGGGGGCTTACGAGCAGTACTTC; cdr3_aa: CASSKQGAYEQYF
v_call: TRBV28; clone_size: .; d_call: TRBD2; j_call: TRBJ2-3; cdr3_nt: TGTGCCAGCAGTTCCTCGGGGGGGCCCGGCACAGATACGCAGTATTTT; cdr3_aa: CASSSSGGPGTDTQYF
v_call: TRBV6-5; clone_size: .; d_call: TRBD1; j_call: TRBJ1-1; cdr3_nt: TGTGCCAGCAGTTACACAGACAGGGGAGAAGCTTTCTTT; cdr3_aa: CASSYTDRGEAFF
v_call: TRBV7-9; clone_size: .; d_call: .; j_call: TRBJ1-6; cdr3_nt: TGTGCCAGCAGCTTAGGAGGGGGATGGGATGATTCACCCCTCCACTTT; cdr3_aa: CASSLGGGWDDSPLHF
v_call: TRBV10-3; clone_size: .; d_call: TRBD1; j_call: TRBJ2-7; cdr3_nt: TGTGCCATCACCTTGGACAGGGGGTACGAGCAGTACTTC; cdr3_aa: CAITLDRGYEQYF
v_call: TRBV21-1; clone_size: .; d_call: .; j_call: TRBJ2-3; cdr3_nt: TGTGCCAGCAGCATTCGGGGGAAGGGGCTCTACTACACAGATACGCAGTATTTT; cdr3_aa: CASSIRGKGLYYTDTQYF
v_call: TRBV5-6; clone_size: .; d_call: TRBD1; j_call: TRBJ2-7; cdr3_nt: TGTGCCAGCAGCTTAGGGGACAGGGTTCTCGAGCAGTACTTC; cdr3_aa: CASSLGDRVLEQYF
v_call: TRBV5-4; clone_size: once; d_call: TRBD2; j_call: TRBJ2-1; cdr3_nt: TGTGCCAGCAGCTTTAGCGGGGGGGTGCCCCAGTTCTTC; cdr3_aa: CASSFSGGVPQFF
v_call: TRBV30; clone_size: .; d_call: .; j_call: TRBJ1-5; cdr3_nt: TGTGCCTGGAGTGAGGGGATTAGCAATCAGCCCCAGCATTTT; cdr3_aa: CAWSEGISNQPQHF
v_call: TRBV29-1; clone_size: .; d_call: TRBD1; j_call: TRBJ1-2; cdr3_nt: TGCAGCGTTAACCTCCGGACAGGGAACTATGGCTACACCTTC; cdr3_aa: CSVNLRTGNYGYTF
v_call: TRBV27; clone_size: .; d_call: .; j_call: TRBJ2-4; cdr3_nt: TGTGCCAGCAGCGCGCAGGGAGCCAAAAACATTCAGTACTTC; cdr3_aa: CASSAQGAKNIQYF
v_call: TRBV7-9; clone_size: once; d_call: TRBD1; j_call: TRBJ1-6; cdr3_nt: TGTGCCAGCAGCCCGGGACAGGGGTGGGATTCACCCCTCCACTTT; cdr3_aa: CASSPGQGWDSPLHF
v_call: TRBV7-8; clone_size: .; d_call: TRBD2; j_call: TRBJ2-3; cdr3_nt: TGTGCCAGCTCAGCGGGGCGGGGGAGAGATACGCAGTATTTT; cdr3_aa: CASSAGRGRDTQYF
v_call: TRBV28; clone_size: .; d_call: .; j_call: TRBJ1-1; cdr3_nt: TGTGCCAGCAGCCATACAGGGAGGGAGTTCGGCACTGAAGCTTTCTTT; cdr3_aa: CASSHTGREFGTEAFF
v_call: TRBV5-4; clone_size: .; d_call: TRBD1; j_call: TRBJ2-5; cdr3_nt: TGTGCCAGCAGCCCGGGACAGGGGCGAGAGACCCAGTACTTC; cdr3_aa: CASSPGQGRETQYF
v_call: TRBV5-5; clone_size: .; d_call: .; j_call: TRBJ2-3; cdr3_nt: TGTGCCAGCAGCTTGTGGCCCGGAGGAGGAGCAGATACGCAGTATTTT; cdr3_aa: CASSLWPGGGADTQYF
v_call: TRBV5-1; clone_size: few; d_call: TRBD1; j_call: TRBJ1-6; cdr3_nt: TGCGCCAGCAGCCACGGACAGGGAGGGAATTCACCCCTCCACTTT; cdr3_aa: CASSHGQGGNSPLHF
v_call: TRBV30; clone_size: .; d_call: TRBD1; j_call: TRBJ1-6; cdr3_nt: TGTGCCTGGAGTGGAGGGGACAGACAGAGCTCCTATAATTCACCCCTCCACTTT; cdr3_aa: CAWSGGDRQSSYNSPLHF
v_call: TRBV7-2; clone_size: few; d_call: TRBD1; j_call: TRBJ1-1; cdr3_nt: TGTGCCAGCAGCCGAAAGGGGGCAGGCACTGAAGCTTTCTTT; cdr3_aa: CASSRKGAGTEAFF
v_call: TRBV5-6; clone_size: .; d_call: .; j_call: TRBJ2-5; cdr3_nt: TGTGCCAGCAGCTTGGCCGGCAGGGCCCAAGAGACCCAGTACTTC; cdr3_aa: CASSLAGRAQETQYF
v_call: TRBV7-8; clone_size: .; d_call: TRBD1; j_call: TRBJ1-2; cdr3_nt: TGTGCCAGCAGCTTACTTTTCCCCGGGACAGAGGAAGGAGGGGGATATGGCTACACCTTC; cdr3_aa: CASSLLFPGTEEGGGYGYTF
v_call: TRBV14; clone_size: .; d_call: TRBD2; j_call: TRBJ2-5; cdr3_nt: TGTGCCAGCAGCCAAGACCGCTTAGCGGGGGGATGGGAGACCCAGTACTTC; cdr3_aa: CASSQDRLAGGWETQYF